This T cell receptor beta chain derives from a study of cytomegalovirus exposure and HLA in healthy donors. Concerning this clone: The target antigen is unknown.

V shed 1 base, J shed 4 bases, and the junction held 8 bases outside the gene matches. Looked up from germline, CDR1 is SGHRS and CDR2 is YFSETQ. The CDR3 has 15 residues. The PCR contained 60 Vbeta and 13 Jbeta primers. TCRdb's copy holds only in-frame clones and misses some; the assay was immunoSEQ multiplex PCR. Among about 62,000 clones, 70% to 75% were seen once, and the ten largest hold 5% to 7%. Study-wide results and caveats: Analysis performed later showed TCR beta chains linked to HLA being more clonally expanded than equally common others. An assumption of roughly uniform sequencing depth across donors underlay the presence/absence analyses. In a later analysis, most CMV-associated TCR beta chains appeared HLA-restricted.

The TCR comes from a woman in her 30s in good health and CMV-seronegative. The V and J genes are TRBV5-1 and TRBJ2-7; TRBD1 matches 7 bases. Sequencing was done on a sample of PBMCs. The CDR3: CASSLSRGGGYEQYF. The DNA of the CDR3 is TGCGCCAGCAGCTTGTCAAGAGGGGGCGGGTACGAGCAGTACTTC.